The 15 T cell receptor beta chains presented below share a single source sample, sequenced in a study of control samples from healthy donors and cancer patients. Here immunoSEQ multiplex PCR was the method, and the copy in TCRdb shows in-frame clones only, minus some. The table includes 100,000 to 150,000 clones, over 75% detected once. Sequenced sample: blood. The receptors were gathered from a man aged 55 to 70 in good health.

The rearrangement joins TRBV6-5 to TRBJ2-7; weak D call: TRBD1 (6 bases). V lost 4 bases and J lost 5, with 21 bases in between. Germline lookup yields CDR1 MNHEY and CDR2 SVGAGI. The CDR3 is made up of 16 amino acids. The CDR3 nucleotides read TGTGCCAGCAGTTCACCAAACTCACAGGGAAACCACGAGCAGTACTTC. Protein sequence: CASSSPNSQGNHEQYF.

The chain joins TRBV5-6 to TRBJ1-1; no definite D call. Germline values: CDR1 SGHDT, CDR2 YYEEEE. Trimming cost V 0 bases and J 8 bases, with 5 bases left between them. This CDR3 region has 11 residues. CDR3 protein: CASSLVGEAFF. CDR3 nucleotide sequence: TGTGCCAGCAGCTTGGTTGGGGAAGCTTTCTTT.

The chain carries TRBV19 and TRBJ1-5; D is uncertain. Germline CDR1 LNHDA, CDR2 SQIVND (reference sequence). The CDR3 loop spans 13 amino acids. Trimming stripped 2 bases from V and 6 bases from J, with 8 bases between. The CDR3 DNA is TGTGCCAGTAGTATAACCTCGGCTCAGCCCCAGCATTTT. This translates into CASSITSAQPQHF.

The genes are TRBV9 and TRBJ1-3; unclear D gene. The CDR3 extends over 15 amino acids. Trimming shortened V by 0 bases and J by 0 bases, and 7 bases separated the two germline ends. The germline V gene has CDR1 SGDLS and CDR2 YYNGEE. The CDR3 DNA reads as TGTGCCAGCAGCGTAGCCGTATACTCTGGAAACACCATATATTTT. Translation gives CASSVAVYSGNTIYF.

V and J are TRBV2 and TRBJ2-7; TRBD1 matches at 9 bases. This CDR3 region has 14 residues. V lost 4 bases and J lost 4; bases outside the gene matches: 5. Germline lookup yields CDR1 SNHLY and CDR2 FYNNEI. CDR3 DNA: TGTGCCAGCAGTGCGGGACAGGGACCATACGAGCAGTACTTC. This gives the protein CASSAGQGPYEQYF.

This clone was counted only a few times. The chain couples TRBV7-9 to TRBJ2-7; D remains unclear. V shed 5 bases and J shed 0 bases, with 8 bases lying between them. Per germline, CDR1 SEHNR and CDR2 FQNEAQ (reference sequence). This CDR3 comprises 13 residues. In DNA, the CDR3 is TGTGCCAGCAGCCCGGTCACCTCCTACGAGCAGTACTTC. Translated, it gives CASSPVTSYEQYF. The entire variable domain, with the rest obtained from reference TRBV7-9 and TRBJ2-7, is as follows: DTGVSQNPRHKITKRGQNVTFRCDPISEHNRLYWYRQTLGQGPEFLTYFQNEAQLEKSRLLSDRFSAERPKGSFSTLEIQRTEQGDSAMYLCASSPVTSYEQYFGPGTRLTVT.

The chain links TRBV2 to TRBJ2-1; D possibly corresponds to TRBD2 (5 bases). V was trimmed by 5 bases and J by 6 bases, leaving 11 bases between them. This CDR3 has 13 residues. CDR1 and CDR2 (germline): SNHLY, FYNNEI. The CDR3 loop is CASSSYGINEQFF. For the CDR3, the DNA is TGTGCCAGCAGTTCCTACGGGATCAATGAGCAGTTCTTC.

The chain joins TRBV5-4 to TRBJ2-1; 8 positions agree with TRBD1. With V trimmed by 3 bases and J by 8 bases, 13 bases remained unmatched. The CDR3 contains 16 residues. Germline-derived CDR1 and CDR2 are SGHNT and YYREEE (reference sequence). CDR3 coding DNA: TGTGCCAGCAGCTCGAAAGACAGGGGTTTCAAGGATGAGCAGTTCTTC. This translates into CASSSKDRGFKDEQFF.

A remark on this clone: The same CDR3 is also encoded by other DNA sequences in this sample. The CDR3 coding sequence is TGTGCCAGCAGTCCGACAGGTCCCTATGGCTACACCTTC. Protein: CASSPTGPYGYTF. The chain uses TRBV28 and TRBJ1-2, with a tentative D call TRBD1 (6 bases). This CDR3 is 13 amino acids long. CDR1 is MDHEN, CDR2 SYDVKM, per germline. Trimming cost V 5 bases and J 4 bases, with 11 bases left between them.

The chain carries TRBV18 and TRBJ1-4; maybe TRBD1 (6 bases). Per the germline V gene, CDR1 is KGHSH and CDR2 is LQKENI. The V end lost 6 bases, the J end lost 16 bases, and 21 bases lay between the germline ends. CDR3 length: 13 residues. CDR3 nucleotide sequence: TGTGCCAGCTCCCCGGGGAGCGGACAGCCGAAGTTTTTT. Translation: CASSPGSGQPKFF.

The V gene is TRBV9, the J gene TRBJ2-3; D remains ambiguous. V lost 3 bases and J lost 4, with 6 bases in between. Germline CDR1 and CDR2: SGDLS and YYNGEE. This CDR3 is 12 amino acids long. The CDR3 DNA follows: TGTGCCAGCAGCGCATCTTCAGATACGCAGTATTTT. Protein product: CASSASSDTQYF.

The chain uses TRBV7-2 and TRBJ1-5; TRBD1 agrees at 8 bases. Trimming at V came to 4 bases and at J to 3 bases, leaving 8 bases not matched to a gene. Per the germline V gene, CDR1 is SGHTA and CDR2 is FQGNSA. The CDR3 sequence is 16 residues long. The CDR3 protein is CASSSGQGGNNQPQHF. The CDR3 DNA reads TGTGCCAGCAGCTCAGGACAGGGAGGGAACAATCAGCCCCAGCATTTT.

This clone has a single count. The chain carries TRBV9 and TRBJ1-1; TRBD1 matches 7 bases. The V gene's germline CDR1 is SGDLS and CDR2 YYNGEE. V lost 4 bases to trimming and J lost 1 base; unmatched junction nucleotides: 4. The CDR3 is 14 amino acids. CDR3 nucleotide sequence: TGTGCCAGCAGCTTCAGGGGGGGGAACACTGAAGCTTTCTTT. Translating it yields CASSFRGGNTEAFF.

This sequence joins TRBV4-2 and TRBJ1-5, with 7 bases aligning to TRBD1. CDR1 and CDR2 from the germline V gene are LGHNA and YNFKEQ. This CDR3 has 15 residues. V lost 3 bases to trimming and J lost 3 bases; unmatched junction nucleotides: 5. The CDR3 protein is CASSHQTGSNQPQHF. CDR3 DNA sequence: TGTGCCAGCAGCCACCAGACAGGGTCCAATCAGCCCCAGCATTTT.

This clone was counted only a few times. The chain couples TRBV12-3 or TRBV12-4 to TRBJ2-7, with 11 bases that match TRBD2. Trimming at V came to 10 bases and at J to 6 bases, leaving 5 bases not matched to a gene. The CDR3 spans 12 residues. The CDR3 nucleotides read TGTGCCACCAATAGCGGGGGGGCCGAGCAGTACTTC. Amino acids: CATNSGGAEQYF.